This TCR beta chain was captured by sequencing in a study of T cells after yellow fever vaccination. MiXCR, applied by TCRdb to the 5' RACE reads, yields one record per CDR3 protein. The data show more than 300,000 distinct CDR3 sequences, with about 10% seen just once and about 3.5% held by the top ten. This clonotype was counted only a few times. Its matching antigen is unknown. Study results and caveats: Weaker overall, the secondary response nonetheless peaked faster (day 5 versus 15).

The sequenced sample was CD4+ T cells sorted from PBMCs, obtained 45 days after the yellow fever booster vaccination. The sequence derives from a man aged 18 to 30 who received the YFV17D yellow fever vaccine.

The CDR3 protein is CSARPTWGTEAFF. The DNA for the CDR3 is TGCAGTGCTAGACCTACATGGGGCACTGAAGCTTTCTTT. V is TRBV20-1 and J is TRBJ1-1; D remains ambiguous. CDR3 length: 13 residues. Germline V gene sequence: CDR1 DFQATT, CDR2 SNEGSKA (reference sequence). Trimming took 2 bases from V and 4 from J, leaving 11 bases between them.